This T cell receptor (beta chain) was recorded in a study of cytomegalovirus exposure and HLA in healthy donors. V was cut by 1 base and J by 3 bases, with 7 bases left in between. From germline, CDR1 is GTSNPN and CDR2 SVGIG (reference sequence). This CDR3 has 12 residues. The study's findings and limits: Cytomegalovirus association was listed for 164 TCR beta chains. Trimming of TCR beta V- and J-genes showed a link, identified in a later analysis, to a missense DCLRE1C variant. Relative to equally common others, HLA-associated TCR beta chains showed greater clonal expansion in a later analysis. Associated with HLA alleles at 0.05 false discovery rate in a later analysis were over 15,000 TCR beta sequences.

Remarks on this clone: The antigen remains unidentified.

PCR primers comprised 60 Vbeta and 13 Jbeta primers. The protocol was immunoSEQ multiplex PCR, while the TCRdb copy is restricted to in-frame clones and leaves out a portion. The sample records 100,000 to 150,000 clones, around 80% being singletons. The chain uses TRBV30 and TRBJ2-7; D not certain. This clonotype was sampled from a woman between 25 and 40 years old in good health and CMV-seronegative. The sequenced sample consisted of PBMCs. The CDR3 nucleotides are TGTGCCTGGAGTGGAGTTAACTACGAGCAGTACTTC. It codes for CAWSGVNYEQYF.